A selection of T cell receptor beta chains follows, all from one sample in a study of radiotherapy plus CTLA-4 blockade in lung cancer. The assay was immunoSEQ multiplex PCR, and TCRdb's table has in-frame clones only and misses some. The profile shows about 120,000 clones, over 80% of them singletons. The material sequenced was peripheral blood, taken from a patient treated with radiotherapy plus ipilimumab. These TCRs come from a human donor with non-small cell lung cancer that progressed on radiotherapy plus ipilimumab. Both conserved end residues are trimmed from each CDR3. Each record gives: J gene, V gene, CDR3 protein.

J gene: TRBJ2-1; V gene: TRBV5-3; CDR3 protein: ARDSSGGGYNEQF
J gene: TRBJ1-1; V gene: TRBV6-5; CDR3 protein: ASSYGTGVGGTEAF
J gene: TRBJ2-3; V gene: TRBV2; CDR3 protein: ASSLGLAGSTDTQY
J gene: TRBJ2-2; V gene: TRBV21-1; CDR3 protein: ARPGGTGELF
J gene: TRBJ2-7; V gene: TRBV5-1; CDR3 protein: ASSSGVEQY
J gene: TRBJ1-2; V gene: TRBV7-9; CDR3 protein: ASSPTEDYGYT
J gene: TRBJ2-7; V gene: TRBV5-1; CDR3 protein: ASSPGLAAPLEQY
J gene: TRBJ1-2; V gene: TRBV5-1; CDR3 protein: ASSPGGVGYT
J gene: TRBJ2-3; V gene: TRBV19; CDR3 protein: ASSPTGADTQY
J gene: TRBJ2-7; V gene: TRBV7-2; CDR3 protein: ASSLGPGTGGAGQY
J gene: TRBJ1-1; V gene: TRBV6-5; CDR3 protein: ASSLQGANVPEAF
J gene: TRBJ2-7; V gene: TRBV11-3; CDR3 protein: ASSRSGGVLEQY
J gene: TRBJ2-7; V gene: TRBV11-1; CDR3 protein: ASSLQGVTYEQY
J gene: TRBJ2-7; V gene: TRBV15; CDR3 protein: ATSSRRREQY
J gene: TRBJ2-3; V gene: TRBV5-1; CDR3 protein: ASSYRTASTDTQY
J gene: TRBJ2-5; V gene: TRBV5-1; CDR3 protein: ASSLEAAGWETQY
J gene: TRBJ2-2; V gene: TRBV27; CDR3 protein: ASSSASSGATGELF
J gene: TRBJ2-7; V gene: TRBV19; CDR3 protein: ASEQRECSYEQY
J gene: TRBJ2-5; V gene: TRBV30; CDR3 protein: AWTGQNQETQY
J gene: TRBJ1-5; V gene: TRBV6-6; CDR3 protein: ASSRRGQDNQPQH
J gene: TRBJ1-4; V gene: TRBV6-1; CDR3 protein: ASKTGFRTNEKLF
J gene: TRBJ2-3; V gene: TRBV20-1; CDR3 protein: SASHGDTQY
J gene: TRBJ1-5; V gene: TRBV18; CDR3 protein: ASSPSNQPQH
J gene: TRBJ2-3; V gene: TRBV5-4; CDR3 protein: ASSWTSGRYSTDTQY
J gene: TRBJ2-2; V gene: TRBV6-5; CDR3 protein: ASRLAGPNTGELF
J gene: TRBJ2-7; V gene: TRBV5-4; CDR3 protein: ASSLGQEFMGEQY
J gene: TRBJ1-1; V gene: TRBV25-1; CDR3 protein: ASSFSNTEAF
J gene: TRBJ2-1; V gene: TRBV2; CDR3 protein: ASSVRTGAGEQF
J gene: TRBJ2-7; V gene: TRBV28; CDR3 protein: ASRSGGTSREQY
J gene: TRBJ2-5; V gene: TRBV5-1; CDR3 protein: ASSLAPVGGVDQETQY
J gene: TRBJ1-1; V gene: TRBV6-5; CDR3 protein: ASSYRNTEAF
J gene: TRBJ2-3; V gene: TRBV5-4; CDR3 protein: ASSPRGGDEADTQY
J gene: TRBJ1-3; V gene: TRBV5-1; CDR3 protein: ASSRTSGSGNTIY
J gene: TRBJ1-5; V gene: TRBV30; CDR3 protein: AWSKGDQPQH
J gene: TRBJ2-7; V gene: TRBV25-1; CDR3 protein: ASSELSGTGNREQY
J gene: TRBJ1-1; V gene: TRBV9; CDR3 protein: ASSVGRYTEAF
J gene: TRBJ2-6; V gene: TRBV11-3; CDR3 protein: ASSLGTGANVLT
J gene: TRBJ2-1; V gene: TRBV13; CDR3 protein: ASSFGPRDDEQF
J gene: TRBJ2-3; V gene: TRBV7-8; CDR3 protein: ASSFGVSTDTQY
J gene: TRBJ1-2; V gene: TRBV18; CDR3 protein: ASSPKIGQGAGYT
J gene: TRBJ2-1; V gene: TRBV5-1; CDR3 protein: ASSLGPGAAVNEQF
J gene: TRBJ1-5; V gene: TRBV19; CDR3 protein: ASSIVGVGNQPQH
J gene: TRBJ1-5; V gene: TRBV5-8; CDR3 protein: ASPGGLNQPQH
J gene: TRBJ2-1; V gene: TRBV9; CDR3 protein: ASSVGLAVYNEQF